Each of the 26 T cell receptor beta chains below was sequenced from the same sample in a study of control samples from healthy donors and cancer patients. Here immunoSEQ multiplex PCR was the method, and the copy in TCRdb shows in-frame clones only, minus some. This sample has about 410,000 clones; 75% to 95% occur once, and the top ten carry 5% to 7%. The specimen was PBMCs. The receptors come from a middle-aged man with head and neck cancer.

A word on this clone: This sample also contains other DNA sequences that code for the same CDR3. This rearrangement joins TRBV15 to TRBJ1-1; no firm D call. In germline, CDR1 is LNHNV, CDR2 YYDKDF (reference sequence). The CDR3 totals 13 residues. Trimming removed 0 bases at V and 7 bases at J, with 9 bases between. The CDR3 loop is CATSRDGSGEAFF. The DNA for the CDR3 is TGTGCCACCAGCAGAGACGGGTCCGGTGAAGCTTTCTTT.

This chain links TRBV5-5 with TRBJ1-5, with 7 bases lining up with TRBD1. Germline lookup yields CDR1 SGHKS and CDR2 YYEKEE (reference sequence). Trimming cost V 2 bases and J 0 bases; bases outside gene matches: 5. CDR3 size: 16 residues. The CDR3: CASSFHGQVSNQPQHF. DNA of the CDR3: TGTGCCAGCAGCTTCCACGGACAGGTTAGCAATCAGCCCCAGCATTTT. The full variable domain, in which reference TRBV5-5 and TRBJ1-5 provide the parts outside the CDR3, is DAGVTQSPTHLIKTRGQQVTLRCSPISGHKSVSWYQQVLGQGPQFIFQYYEKEERGRGNFPDRFSARQFPNYSSELNVNALLLGDSALYLCASSFHGQVSNQPQHFGDGTRLSIL.

This clone was found a few times. CDR3 sequence (DNA): TGCGCCAGCAGCTTGTTCGGACAGGGCTCATTGGGCGGCGAGCAGTACTTC. It is translated as CASSLFGQGSLGGEQYF. This rearrangement joins TRBV5-1 to TRBJ2-7; 8 bases are shared with TRBD1. The CDR3 length is 17 residues. Germline trimming cut 1 base from V and 6 bases from J; bases unmatched to any gene: 15. In germline, CDR1 is SGHRS, CDR2 YFSETQ.

The chain uses TRBV13 and TRBJ2-7; D is ambiguous. V was trimmed by 1 base and J by 5 bases, leaving 12 bases between them. This CDR3 contains 14 residues. Per the germline V gene, CDR1 is PRHDT and CDR2 is FYEKMQ (reference sequence). The CDR3, as DNA: TGTGCCAGCAGCTTAGATGCAGGACCGGACGAGCAGTACTTC. Protein: CASSLDAGPDEQYF.

This chain links TRBV5-4 with TRBJ2-2; 9 bases are a match to TRBD1. Germline CDR1 SGHNT, CDR2 YYREEE (reference sequence). Trimming took 5 bases from V and 7 from J; bases not matched to a gene: 9. The CDR3 is made up of 15 amino acids. CDR3 amino acids: CASRVDRGSFGELFF. As DNA, the CDR3 is TGTGCCAGCAGGGTGGACAGGGGATCGTTCGGGGAGCTGTTTTTT.

This chain links TRBV11-2 with TRBJ1-3; D unresolved. Trimming stripped 2 bases from V and 10 bases from J, with 12 bases between. Germline V gene sequence: CDR1 SGHAT, CDR2 FQNNGV. The CDR3 consists of 13 residues. The CDR3 sequence is CASSLIRTRTIYF. CDR3 nucleotide sequence: TGTGCCAGCAGCTTAATCCGTACCCGTACCATATATTTT.

This chain joins TRBV28 and TRBJ1-1, with D possibly matching TRBD1 (5 bases). The CDR3 has 14 amino acids. The V end was cut by 5 bases, the J end by 0 bases, with 10 bases between. Germline V gene sequence: CDR1 MDHEN, CDR2 SYDVKM. The CDR3 is CASSAGSVNTEAFF. CDR3 bases: TGTGCCAGCAGTGCAGGGTCTGTGAACACTGAAGCTTTCTTT.

This clone was observed a single time. V and J are TRBV4-2 and TRBJ2-1; D is possibly TRBD2 (5 bases). Germline V gene sequence: CDR1 LGHNA, CDR2 YNFKEQ. V lost 1 base and J lost 0, with 7 bases in between. CDR3 length: 15 amino acids. CDR3 sequence: CASSQGSDSYNEQFF. CDR3 coding DNA: TGTGCCAGCAGCCAAGGTAGCGACTCCTACAATGAGCAGTTCTTC.

The chain uses TRBV10-3 and TRBJ2-3; 8 positions match TRBD1. CDR1 is ENHRY and CDR2 is SYGVKD in the germline V gene. The CDR3 sequence is 15 residues long. The trim removed 6 bases at V and 1 base at J, leaving 6 bases unmatched. CDR3 in DNA: TGTGCCATCAGCGCGGGACAGGACGGCACAGATACGCAGTATTTT. Residues: CAISAGQDGTDTQYF.

The CDR3 reads CASSRADYSNQPQHF. In DNA form, the CDR3 reads TGTGCCAGCAGTCGGGCGGACTATAGCAATCAGCCCCAGCATTTT. This chain uses TRBV28 with TRBJ1-5; the D is unclear. The CDR3 contains 15 residues. The V gene lost 5 bases and the J gene lost 0 bases, with 11 bases spanning the gap. CDR1 is MDHEN and CDR2 is SYDVKM in the germline V gene.

The V call is TRBV4-1, the J call TRBJ1-6; D ambiguous. V lost 4 bases and J 4 bases, leaving 8 bases between the germline ends. Germline-derived CDR1 and CDR2 are MGHRA and YSYEKL. This CDR3 is built from 14 residues. The CDR3 nucleotides are TGCGCCAGCAGCCCCCGGGAGTATAATTCACCCCTCCACTTT. Translating it yields CASSPREYNSPLHF.

V is TRBV28 and J is TRBJ2-3, with TRBD2 matching 13 bases. Germline assignment: CDR1 MDHEN and CDR2 SYDVKM. V was clipped by 6 bases and J by 1 base; unmatched bases: 13. CDR3 length equals 19 residues. The chain's CDR3 is CASSSLTSGRAWGTDTQYF. The CDR3 nucleotides are TGTGCCAGCAGCTCACTCACTAGCGGGAGGGCCTGGGGCACAGATACGCAGTATTTT. The full variable domain, completed using reference TRBV28 and TRBJ2-3, is DVKVTQSSRYLVKRTGEKVFLECVQDMDHENMFWYRQDPGLGLRLIYFSYDVKMKEKGDIPEGYSVSREKKERFSLILESASTNQTSMYLCASSSLTSGRAWGTDTQYFGPGTRLTVL.

The rearrangement uses TRBV3-1 (or the pseudogene TRBV3-2) and TRBJ2-7; possible D gene TRBD2, 6 bases. V shed 0 bases and J shed 7 bases, with 13 bases lying between them. In germline, CDR1 is LGHDT, CDR2 YNNKEL (reference sequence). CDR3 length equals 14 residues. CDR3 DNA sequence: TGTGCCAGCAGCCAAGACCCTAACCGGGGGGAGCAGTACTTC. Translating gives CASSQDPNRGEQYF.

The chain combines TRBV10-2 with TRBJ2-7; D is undetermined. This CDR3 spans 11 amino acids. Germline assignment: CDR1 WSHSY and CDR2 SAAADI. Deletions cut 6 bases from V and 3 bases from J, with 6 bases between. The CDR3 spells CASSLLYEQYF. The CDR3 nucleotides read TGCGCCAGCAGCCTGCTCTACGAGCAGTACTTC.

This chain joins TRBV6-2 or TRBV6-3 and TRBJ2-2; 8 bases match TRBD2. This CDR3 has 15 residues. J lost 4 bases, V lost 2 bases, and 3 bases had no gene match. Germline values: CDR1 MNHEY, CDR2 SVGEGT. The CDR3 loop reads CASSYISGVTGELFF. CDR3 sequence (DNA): TGTGCCAGCAGTTACATTAGCGGGGTCACCGGGGAGCTGTTTTTT.

The CDR3 sequence: CASSPRLAGGYNEQFF. In DNA, the CDR3 is TGTGCCAGCAGTCCCCGACTAGCGGGAGGGTACAATGAGCAGTTCTTC. V and J are TRBV27 and TRBJ2-1, with 14 bases that match TRBD2. The CDR3 covers 16 residues. The ends lost 5 bases at V and 4 bases at J; junction bases unmatched: 4. The germline gives CDR1 MNHEY, CDR2 SMNVEV (reference sequence).

This clone was counted a few times. The chain has TRBV10-1 and TRBJ1-1; D remains ambiguous. This CDR3 spans 13 amino acids. In germline, CDR1 is WNHNN, CDR2 SYGVQD (reference sequence). Trimming stripped 6 bases from V and 3 bases from J, with 11 bases between. CDR3 loop: CASSSQKHTEAFF. Here the CDR3 DNA reads TGCGCCAGCAGCTCTCAGAAACACACTGAAGCTTTCTTT.

V gene TRBV6-5 combines with J gene TRBJ1-2; TRBD1 agrees at 8 bases. The CDR3 has 14 residues. Germline CDR1 and CDR2: MNHEY and SVGAGI. J lost 2 bases, V lost 6 bases, and 5 bases had no gene match. Written as DNA, the CDR3 is TGTGCCAGCAGGGGAGGACAGGGCAACTATGGCTACACCTTC. Translated: CASRGGQGNYGYTF.

This chain uses TRBV4-3 with TRBJ2-3, with D possibly TRBD1 on 5 matching bases. The V gene's germline CDR1 is LGHNA and CDR2 YSLEER. The CDR3 is 14 residues long. Trimming removed 4 bases at V and 14 bases at J, with 22 bases between. CDR3 region: CASSLRPAQGGPYF. The CDR3, as DNA: TGCGCCAGCAGCCTCCGCCCAGCGCAGGGCGGCCCGTATTTT.

The chain uses TRBV24-1 and TRBJ2-3, with D uncertain. The CDR3 runs to 14 residues. Germline V gene data show CDR1 as KGHDR and CDR2 as SFDVKD. Trimming stripped 7 bases from V and 0 bases from J, with 10 bases between. CDR3 region: CATSTSYSTDTQYF. Here the CDR3 DNA reads TGTGCCACCAGCACGAGCTATAGCACAGATACGCAGTATTTT.

The V gene is TRBV15, the J gene TRBJ2-7; maybe TRBD1 (6 bases). Per germline, CDR1 LNHNV and CDR2 YYDKDF (reference sequence). The V end lost 1 base, the J end lost 5 bases, and 15 bases lay between the germline ends. The length of the CDR3 is 15 residues. DNA for the CDR3: TGTGCCACCAGCAGAGTATACAGGGAAGGTAACGAGCAGTACTTC. Protein: CATSRVYREGNEQYF. Based on the CDR3 plus reference TRBV15 and TRBJ2-7, the full variable domain is DAMVIQNPRYQVTQFGKPVTLSCSQTLNHNVMYWYQQKSSQAPKLLFHYYDKDFNNEADTPDNFQSRRPNTSFCFLDIRSPGLGDTAMYLCATSRVYREGNEQYFGPGTRLTVT.

This clone was counted a few times. Distinct nucleotide sequences in the sample also encode this CDR3. J is TRBJ2-2 and V is TRBV6-2 or TRBV6-3, with D hard to call. The CDR3 has 11 residues. The V end was cut by 4 bases, the J end by 6 bases, with 3 bases between. Germline CDR1 and CDR2: MNHEY and SVGEGT. The CDR3 DNA reads TGTGCCAGCAGTTCGGCCGGGGAGCTGTTTTTT. This encodes CASSSAGELFF.

This clone was recorded only once. This chain connects TRBV5-5 to TRBJ2-2; either TRBD1 or TRBD2 may supply D (5 bases each). V was trimmed by 6 bases and J by 7 bases, leaving 16 bases between them. The CDR3 totals 14 residues. Germline V lookup: CDR1 SGHKS, CDR2 YYEKEE (reference sequence). CDR3 residues: CASNEGRDVGELFF. The CDR3 DNA follows: TGTGCCAGCAACGAGGGACGGGACGTCGGGGAGCTGTTTTTT.

The rearrangement links TRBV7-2 to TRBJ2-7, with 12 bases matching TRBD2. The CDR3 totals 14 residues. Germline CDR1 SGHTA, CDR2 FQGNSA. With 6 bases clipped from V and 4 bases from J, the junction kept 4 bases outside the gene matches. The CDR3 DNA reads TGTGCCAGCAGGGAACTAGCGGGAGGATACGAGCAGTACTTC. Protein: CASRELAGGYEQYF.

Here the CDR3 reads CSVNGYGYGYTF. The CDR3 DNA reads as TGCAGCGTGAACGGATACGGCTATGGCTACACCTTC. The J gene is TRBJ1-2, the V gene TRBV29-1, with unresolved D. Germline V gene lookup returns CDR1 SQVTM and CDR2 ANQGSEA. The V end was cut by 6 bases, the J end by 4 bases, with 12 bases between. The CDR3 has 12 amino acids. Filled out from reference TRBV29-1 and TRBJ1-2, the complete variable domain reads SAVISQKPSRDICQRGTSLTIQCQVDSQVTMMFWYRQQPGQSLTLIATANQGSEATYESGFVIDKFPISRPNLTFSTLTVSNMSPEDSSIYLCSVNGYGYGYTFGSGTRLTVV.

The genes are TRBV23-1 and TRBJ1-4; no firm D call. TRBV23-1 carries the ORF label, with uncertain function. V lost 4 bases and J lost 4, with 13 bases in between. This CDR3 comprises 15 residues. The CDR3 DNA follows: TGCGCCAGCAGTCCCAACGGGGAGGGTAATGAAAAACTGTTTTTT. Translated: CASSPNGEGNEKLFF.